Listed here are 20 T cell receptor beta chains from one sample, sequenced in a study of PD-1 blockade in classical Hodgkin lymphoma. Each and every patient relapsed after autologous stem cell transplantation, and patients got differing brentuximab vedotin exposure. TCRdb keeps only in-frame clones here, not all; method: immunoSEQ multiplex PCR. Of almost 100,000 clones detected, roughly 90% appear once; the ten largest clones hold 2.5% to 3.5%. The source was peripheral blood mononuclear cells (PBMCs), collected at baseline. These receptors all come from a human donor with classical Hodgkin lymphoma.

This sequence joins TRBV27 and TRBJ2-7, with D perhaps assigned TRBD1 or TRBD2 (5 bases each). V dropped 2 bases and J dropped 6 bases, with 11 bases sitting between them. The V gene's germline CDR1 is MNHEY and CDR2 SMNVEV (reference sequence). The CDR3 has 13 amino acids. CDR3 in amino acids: CASSLMGRTEQYF. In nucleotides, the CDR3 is TGTGCCAGCAGTTTAATGGGACGCACCGAGCAGTACTTC.

The CDR3: CASSLLTGPAVEQYF. The CDR3 DNA reads TGTGCCAGCAGTTTATTAACAGGTCCCGCGGTAGAGCAGTACTTC. The V gene is TRBV28, the J gene TRBJ2-7; the D gene is possibly TRBD1 (5 bases). The CDR3 is made up of 15 amino acids. V was clipped by 1 base and J by 7 bases, with 17 bases between them. Germline V gene sequence: CDR1 MDHEN, CDR2 SYDVKM.

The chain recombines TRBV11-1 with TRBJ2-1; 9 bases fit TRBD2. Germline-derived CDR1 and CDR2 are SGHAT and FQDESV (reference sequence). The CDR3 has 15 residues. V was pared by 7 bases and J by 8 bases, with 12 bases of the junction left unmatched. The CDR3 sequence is CASTKRLADRDEQFF. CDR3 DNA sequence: TGTGCCAGCACCAAAAGACTAGCGGATAGGGATGAGCAGTTCTTC.

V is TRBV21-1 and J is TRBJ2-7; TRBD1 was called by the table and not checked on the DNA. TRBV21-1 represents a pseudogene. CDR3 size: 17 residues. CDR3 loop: CASSNEKRGFVRYEQYF. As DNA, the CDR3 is TGTGCCAGCAGCAATGAAAAAAGGGGGTTTGTAAGGTACGAGCAGTACTTC.

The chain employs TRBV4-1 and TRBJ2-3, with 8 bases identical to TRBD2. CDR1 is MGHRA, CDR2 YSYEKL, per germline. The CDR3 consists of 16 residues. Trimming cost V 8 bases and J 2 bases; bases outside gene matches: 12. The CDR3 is CASRYSGGGTTDTQYF. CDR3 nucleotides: TGCGCCAGCCGCTACTCTGGCGGGGGGACCACAGATACGCAGTATTTT.

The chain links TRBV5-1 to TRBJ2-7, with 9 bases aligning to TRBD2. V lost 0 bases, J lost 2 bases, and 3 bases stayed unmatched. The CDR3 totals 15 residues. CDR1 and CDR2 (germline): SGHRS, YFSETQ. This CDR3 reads CASSLGLADTYEQYF. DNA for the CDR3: TGCGCCAGCAGCTTGGGACTAGCGGACACCTACGAGCAGTACTTC.

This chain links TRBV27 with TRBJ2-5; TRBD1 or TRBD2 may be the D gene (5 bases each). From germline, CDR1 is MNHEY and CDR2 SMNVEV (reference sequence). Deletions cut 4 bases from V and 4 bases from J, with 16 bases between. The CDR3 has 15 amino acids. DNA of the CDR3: TGTGCCAGCAGTTCAAAGGTGTCAGGGAGAGAGACCCAGTACTTC. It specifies CASSSKVSGRETQYF.

The CDR3 coding sequence is TGCGCCAGCAGTGAGGGCGGGAGTGAGACCCAGTACTTC. Its protein product is CASSEGGSETQYF. The chain links TRBV10-1 to TRBJ2-5; 7 nucleotides line up with TRBD2. Germline values: CDR1 WNHNN, CDR2 SYGVQD (reference sequence). The CDR3 has 13 amino acids. The V gene end was trimmed by 2 bases and the J gene end by 5 bases; junction bases not matched to a gene: 2.

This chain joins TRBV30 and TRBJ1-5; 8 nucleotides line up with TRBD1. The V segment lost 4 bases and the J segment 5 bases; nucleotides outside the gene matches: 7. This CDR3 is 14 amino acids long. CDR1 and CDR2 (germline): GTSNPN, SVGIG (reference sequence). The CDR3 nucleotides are TGTGCCTGGACCCTACAGGGGGGTTATCAGCCCCAGCATTTT. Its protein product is CAWTLQGGYQPQHF.

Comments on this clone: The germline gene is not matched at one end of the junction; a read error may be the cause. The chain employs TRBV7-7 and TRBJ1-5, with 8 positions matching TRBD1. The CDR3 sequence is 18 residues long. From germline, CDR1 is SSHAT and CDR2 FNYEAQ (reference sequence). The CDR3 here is CASSSRTGRKSRNQPQHF. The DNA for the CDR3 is TGTGCTAGCAGCTCTCGGACAGGGAGAAAAAGTAGGAATCAGCCCCAGCATTTT.

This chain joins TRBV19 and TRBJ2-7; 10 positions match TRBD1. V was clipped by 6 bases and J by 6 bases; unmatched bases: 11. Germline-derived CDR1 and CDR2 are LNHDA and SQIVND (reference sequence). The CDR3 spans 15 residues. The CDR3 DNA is TGTGCCAGTAGGCCCCCGGGGACAGGGGAAGGCGAGCAGTACTTC. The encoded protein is CASRPPGTGEGEQYF.

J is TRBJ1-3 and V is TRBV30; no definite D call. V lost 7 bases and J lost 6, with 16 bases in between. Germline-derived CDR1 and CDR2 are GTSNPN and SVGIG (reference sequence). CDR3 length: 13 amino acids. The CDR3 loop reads CASLMLESNTIYF. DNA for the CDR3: TGTGCCTCTCTGATGTTAGAGTCAAACACCATATATTTT.

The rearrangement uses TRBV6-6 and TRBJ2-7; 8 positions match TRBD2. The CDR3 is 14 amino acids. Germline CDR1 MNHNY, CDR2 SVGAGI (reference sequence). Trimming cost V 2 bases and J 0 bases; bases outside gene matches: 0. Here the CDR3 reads CASSYGTSSYEQYF. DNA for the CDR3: TGTGCCAGCAGTTACGGGACTAGCTCCTACGAGCAGTACTTC.

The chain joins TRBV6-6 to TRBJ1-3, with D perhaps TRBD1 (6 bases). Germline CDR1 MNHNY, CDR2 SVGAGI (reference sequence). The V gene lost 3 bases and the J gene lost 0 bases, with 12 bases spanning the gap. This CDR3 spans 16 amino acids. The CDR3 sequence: CASSYSNRASGNTIYF. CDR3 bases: TGTGCCAGCAGTTATTCCAACAGGGCCTCTGGAAACACCATATATTTT.

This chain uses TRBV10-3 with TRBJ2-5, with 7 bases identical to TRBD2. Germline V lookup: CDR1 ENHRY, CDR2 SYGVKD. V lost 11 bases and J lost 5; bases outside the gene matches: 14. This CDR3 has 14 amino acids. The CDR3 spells CASQRDYPGETQYF. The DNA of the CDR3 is TGTGCCTCCCAGCGGGACTATCCGGGGGAGACCCAGTACTTC.

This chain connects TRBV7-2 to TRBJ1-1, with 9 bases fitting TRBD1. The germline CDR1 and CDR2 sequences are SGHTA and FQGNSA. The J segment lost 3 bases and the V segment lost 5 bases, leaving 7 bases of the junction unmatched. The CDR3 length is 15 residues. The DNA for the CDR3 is TGTGCCAGCAGCCCAAACAGGGGGCTGTACACTGAAGCTTTCTTT. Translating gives CASSPNRGLYTEAFF.

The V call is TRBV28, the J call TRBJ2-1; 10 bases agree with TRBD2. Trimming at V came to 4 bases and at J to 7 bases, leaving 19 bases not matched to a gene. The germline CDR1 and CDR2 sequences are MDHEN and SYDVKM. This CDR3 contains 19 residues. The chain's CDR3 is CASSSPIASGSGVWNEQFF. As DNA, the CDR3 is TGTGCCAGCAGTTCGCCGATCGCTAGCGGGAGTGGGGTGTGGAATGAGCAGTTCTTC.

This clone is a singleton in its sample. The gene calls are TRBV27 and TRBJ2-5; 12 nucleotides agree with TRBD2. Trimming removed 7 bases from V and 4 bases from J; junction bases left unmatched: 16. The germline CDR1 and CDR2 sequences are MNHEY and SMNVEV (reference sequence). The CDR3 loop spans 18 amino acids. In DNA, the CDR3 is TGTGCCAGCACGCCTCGACTAGCGGGAGTACCTGGGAGAGAGACCCAGTACTTC. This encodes CASTPRLAGVPGRETQYF.

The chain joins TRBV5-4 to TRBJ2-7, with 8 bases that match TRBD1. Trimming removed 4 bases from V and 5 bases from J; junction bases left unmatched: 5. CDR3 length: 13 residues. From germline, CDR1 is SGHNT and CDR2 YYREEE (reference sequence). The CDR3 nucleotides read TGTGCCAGCAGCGTGGGACAGGCCCACGAGCAGTACTTC. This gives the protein CASSVGQAHEQYF.

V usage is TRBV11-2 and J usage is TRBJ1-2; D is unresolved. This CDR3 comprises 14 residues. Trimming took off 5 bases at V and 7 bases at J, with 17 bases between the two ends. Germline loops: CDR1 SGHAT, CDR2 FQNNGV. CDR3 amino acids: CASSRGVSAGGYTF. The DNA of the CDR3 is TGTGCCAGCAGCCGCGGGGTGTCGGCAGGTGGCTACACCTTC.